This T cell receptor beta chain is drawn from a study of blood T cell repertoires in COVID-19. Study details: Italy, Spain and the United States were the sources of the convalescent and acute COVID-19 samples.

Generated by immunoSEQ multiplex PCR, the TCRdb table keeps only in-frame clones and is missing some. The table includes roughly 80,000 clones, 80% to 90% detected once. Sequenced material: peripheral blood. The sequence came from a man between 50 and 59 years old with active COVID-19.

For the CDR3, the DNA is TGTGCCACCCATACGGGACAGGGGGCGAGGAACACCGGGGAGCTGTTTTTT. This encodes CATHTGQGARNTGELFF. The rearrangement uses TRBV15 and TRBJ2-2; TRBD1 matches 12 bases. Per germline, CDR1 LNHNV and CDR2 YYDKDF (reference sequence). CDR3 size: 17 residues. J was trimmed by 1 base and V by 8 bases; bases with no gene match: 8.